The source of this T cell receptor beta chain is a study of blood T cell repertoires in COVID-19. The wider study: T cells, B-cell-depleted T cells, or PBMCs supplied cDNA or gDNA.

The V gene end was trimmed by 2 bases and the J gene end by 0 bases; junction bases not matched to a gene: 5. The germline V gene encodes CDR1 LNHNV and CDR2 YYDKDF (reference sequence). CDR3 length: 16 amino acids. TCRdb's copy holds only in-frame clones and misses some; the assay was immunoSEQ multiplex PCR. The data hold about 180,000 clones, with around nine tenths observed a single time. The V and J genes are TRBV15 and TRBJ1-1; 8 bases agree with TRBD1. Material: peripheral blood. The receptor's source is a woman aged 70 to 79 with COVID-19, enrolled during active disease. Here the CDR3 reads CATSRTKTGVNTEAFF. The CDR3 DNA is TGTGCCACCAGCAGAACCAAGACAGGGGTGAACACTGAAGCTTTCTTT. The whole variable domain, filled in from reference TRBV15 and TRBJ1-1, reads DAMVIQNPRYQVTQFGKPVTLSCSQTLNHNVMYWYQQKSSQAPKLLFHYYDKDFNNEADTPDNFQSRRPNTSFCFLDIRSPGLGDTAMYLCATSRTKTGVNTEAFFGQGTRLTVV.